This entry concerns a single T cell receptor beta chain. CDR3 size: 16 residues. V lost 6 bases, J lost 6 bases, and 23 bases lay in between. Per the germline V gene, CDR1 is KGHSH and CDR2 is LQKENI. The record originates from a study of blood T cell repertoires in COVID-19. Whole-study context: PBMCs, B-cell-depleted T cells, or T cells provided the cDNA or gDNA that made up the material.

In the authors' workflow: Scientists estimated how many nucleated cells there were by amplifying reference gene primers. Repertoires were generated with immunoSEQ multiplex PCR, while TCRdb's copy carries only in-frame clones and drops some. V and J calls and clone size are copied from that table; D and trimming were computed from the DNA. The repertoire holds around 50,000 clones, with about 85% as singletons. J is TRBJ1-2 and V is TRBV18; a weak D match, TRBD1 (6 bases). What was sequenced was peripheral blood. The receptor comes from a woman over 75 with COVID-19, enrolled during active disease. Written as DNA, the CDR3 is TGTGCCAGCTCCTCGTTGGGGGACACCACAAGGGATGGCTACACCTTC. Translating gives CASSSLGDTTRDGYTF. Filled out from reference TRBV18 and TRBJ1-2, the complete variable domain reads NAGVMQNPRHLVRRRGQEARLRCSPMKGHSHVYWYRQLPEEGLKFMVYLQKENIIDESGMPKERFSAEFPKEGPSILRIQQVVRGDSAAYFCASSSLGDTTRDGYTFGSGTRLTVV.